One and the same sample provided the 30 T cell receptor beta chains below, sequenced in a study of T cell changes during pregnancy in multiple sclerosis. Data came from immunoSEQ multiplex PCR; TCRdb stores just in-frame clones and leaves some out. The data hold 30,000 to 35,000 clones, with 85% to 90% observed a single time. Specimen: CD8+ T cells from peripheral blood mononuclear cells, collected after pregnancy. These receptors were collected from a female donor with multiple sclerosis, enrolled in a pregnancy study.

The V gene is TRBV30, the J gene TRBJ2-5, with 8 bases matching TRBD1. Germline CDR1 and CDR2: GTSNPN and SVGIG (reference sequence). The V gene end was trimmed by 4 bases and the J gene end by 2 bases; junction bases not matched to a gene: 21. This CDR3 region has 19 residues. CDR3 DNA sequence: TGTGCCTGGAACTCCCCAGGACAGGGATGGGCTGGGGTGCAAGAGACCCAGTACTTC. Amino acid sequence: CAWNSPGQGWAGVQETQYF.

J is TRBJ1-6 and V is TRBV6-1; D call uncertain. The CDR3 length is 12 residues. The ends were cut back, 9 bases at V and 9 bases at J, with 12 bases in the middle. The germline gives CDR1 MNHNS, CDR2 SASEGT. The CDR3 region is CASTEGASPLHF. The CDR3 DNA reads TGTGCCAGTACAGAGGGAGCTTCACCCCTCCACTTT.

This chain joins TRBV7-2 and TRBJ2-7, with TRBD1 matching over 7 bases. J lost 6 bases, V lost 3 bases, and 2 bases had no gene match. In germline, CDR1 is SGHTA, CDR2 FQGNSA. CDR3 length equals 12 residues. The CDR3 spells CASSFRGLEQYF. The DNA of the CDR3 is TGTGCCAGCAGCTTTAGGGGGCTCGAGCAGTACTTC. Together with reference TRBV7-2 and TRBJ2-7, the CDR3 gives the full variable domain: GAGVSQSPSNKVTEKGKDVELRCDPISGHTALYWYRQSLGQGLEFLIYFQGNSAPDKSGLPSDRFSAERTGGSVSTLTIQRTQQEDSAVYLCASSFRGLEQYFGPGTRLTVT.

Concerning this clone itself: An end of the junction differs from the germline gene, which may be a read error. This CDR3 is CATSRGVDIPIFAF. The CDR3 DNA is TGTGCCACCAGCAGAGGAGTAGACATCCCCATCTTTGCCTTC. The V call is TRBV15, the J call TRBJ1-2; D remains unclear. Germline CDR1 and CDR2: LNHNV and YYDKDF (reference sequence). This CDR3 is 14 amino acids long.

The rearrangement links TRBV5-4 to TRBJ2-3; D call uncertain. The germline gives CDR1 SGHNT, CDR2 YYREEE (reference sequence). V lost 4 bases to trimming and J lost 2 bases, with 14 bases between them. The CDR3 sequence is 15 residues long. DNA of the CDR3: TGTGCCAGCAGCAGTGGTCTAGGCCCCACAGATACGCAGTATTTT. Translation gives CASSSGLGPTDTQYF. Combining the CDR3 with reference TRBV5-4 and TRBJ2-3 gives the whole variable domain ETGVTQSPTHLIKTRGQQVTLRCSSQSGHNTVSWYQQALGQGPQFIFQYYREEENGRGNFPPRFSGLQFPNYSSELNVNALELDDSALYLCASSSGLGPTDTQYFGPGTRLTVL.

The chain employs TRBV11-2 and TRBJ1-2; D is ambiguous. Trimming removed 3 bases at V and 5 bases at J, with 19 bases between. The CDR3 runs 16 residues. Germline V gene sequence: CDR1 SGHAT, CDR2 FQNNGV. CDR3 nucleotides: TGTGCCAGCAGCTTGGGTCGGGAACGCTACCTTTATGGCTACACCTTC. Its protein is CASSLGRERYLYGYTF.

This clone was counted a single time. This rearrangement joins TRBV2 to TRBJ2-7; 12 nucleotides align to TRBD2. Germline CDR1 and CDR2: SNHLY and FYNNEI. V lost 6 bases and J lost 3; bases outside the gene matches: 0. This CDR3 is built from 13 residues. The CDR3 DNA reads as TGTGCCAGCAGGGGACTAGCGGGCTACGAGCAGTACTTC. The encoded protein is CASRGLAGYEQYF. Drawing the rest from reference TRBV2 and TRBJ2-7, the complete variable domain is EPEVTQTPSHQVTQMGQEVILRCVPISNHLYFYWYRQILGQKVEFLVSFYNNEISEKSEIFDDQFSVERPDGSNFTLKIRSTKLEDSAMYFCASRGLAGYEQYFGPGTRLTVT.

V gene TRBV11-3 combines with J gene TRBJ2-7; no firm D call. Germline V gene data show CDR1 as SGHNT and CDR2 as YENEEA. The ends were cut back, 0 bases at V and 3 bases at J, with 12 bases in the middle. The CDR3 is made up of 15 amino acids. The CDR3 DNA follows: TGTGCCAGCAGCTTAGATAACCACCCCTACTACGAGCAGTACTTC. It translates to CASSLDNHPYYEQYF. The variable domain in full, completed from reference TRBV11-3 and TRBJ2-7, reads EAGVVQSPRYKIIEKKQPVAFWCNPISGHNTLYWYLQNLGQGPELLIRYENEEAVDDSQLPKDRFSAERLKGVDSTLKIQPAELGDSAVYLCASSLDNHPYYEQYFGPGTRLTVT.

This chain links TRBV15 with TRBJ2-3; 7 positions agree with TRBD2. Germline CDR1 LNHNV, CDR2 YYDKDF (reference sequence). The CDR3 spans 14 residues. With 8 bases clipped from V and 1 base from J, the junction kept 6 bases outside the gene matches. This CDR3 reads CATRRTSGTDTQYF. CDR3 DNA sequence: TGTGCCACCCGTAGAACTAGCGGCACAGATACGCAGTATTTT.

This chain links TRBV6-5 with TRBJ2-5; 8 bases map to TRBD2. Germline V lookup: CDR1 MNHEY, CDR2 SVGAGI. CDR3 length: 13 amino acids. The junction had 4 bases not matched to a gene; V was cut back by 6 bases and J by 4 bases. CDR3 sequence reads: CASRIAGLETQYF. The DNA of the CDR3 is TGTGCCAGCAGGATAGCGGGGCTAGAGACCCAGTACTTC.

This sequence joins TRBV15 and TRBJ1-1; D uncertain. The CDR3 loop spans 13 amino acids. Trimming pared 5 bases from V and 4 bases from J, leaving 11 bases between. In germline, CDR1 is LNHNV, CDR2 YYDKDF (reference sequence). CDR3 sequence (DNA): TGTGCCACCAGCGTGAGAGAGGTCACTGAAGCTTTCTTT. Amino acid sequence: CATSVREVTEAFF.

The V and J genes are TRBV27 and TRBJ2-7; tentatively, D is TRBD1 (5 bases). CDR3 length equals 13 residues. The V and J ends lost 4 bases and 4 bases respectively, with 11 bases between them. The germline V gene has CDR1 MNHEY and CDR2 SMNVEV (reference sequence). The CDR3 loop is CASSSPPGYEQYF. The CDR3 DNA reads TGTGCCAGCAGTTCTCCGCCAGGGTACGAGCAGTACTTC.

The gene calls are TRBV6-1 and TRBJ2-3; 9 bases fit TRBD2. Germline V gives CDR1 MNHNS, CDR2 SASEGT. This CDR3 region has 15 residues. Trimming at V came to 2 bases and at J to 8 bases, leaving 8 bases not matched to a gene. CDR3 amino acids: CASSETSGGPATQYF. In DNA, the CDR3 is TGTGCCAGCAGTGAAACGAGCGGGGGGCCGGCTACGCAGTATTTT.

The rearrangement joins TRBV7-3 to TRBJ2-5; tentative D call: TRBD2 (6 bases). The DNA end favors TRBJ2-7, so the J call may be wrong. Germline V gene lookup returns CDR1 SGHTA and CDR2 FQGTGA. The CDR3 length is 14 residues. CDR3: CASSLNPGRYEQYF. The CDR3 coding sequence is TGTGCCAGCAGCTTAAACCCGGGGAGGTACGAGCAGTACTTC.

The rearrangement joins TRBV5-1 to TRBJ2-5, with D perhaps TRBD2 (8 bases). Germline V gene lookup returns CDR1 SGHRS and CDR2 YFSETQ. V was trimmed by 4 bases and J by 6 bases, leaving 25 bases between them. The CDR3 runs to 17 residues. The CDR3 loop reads CASSPPGGTAGRKTQYF. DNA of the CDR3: TGCGCCAGCAGCCCGCCGGGGGGGACAGCAGGTAGGAAGACCCAGTACTTC.

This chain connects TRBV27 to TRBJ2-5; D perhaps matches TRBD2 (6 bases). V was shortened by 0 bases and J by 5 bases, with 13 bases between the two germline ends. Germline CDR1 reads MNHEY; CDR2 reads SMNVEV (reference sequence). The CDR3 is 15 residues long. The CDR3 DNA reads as TGTGCCAGCAGTTTATCGGTGGGAGGCAGGGAGACCCAGTACTTC. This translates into CASSLSVGGRETQYF.

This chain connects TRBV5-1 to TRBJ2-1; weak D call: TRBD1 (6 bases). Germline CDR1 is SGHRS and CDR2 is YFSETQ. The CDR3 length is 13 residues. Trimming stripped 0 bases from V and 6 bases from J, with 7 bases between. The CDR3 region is CASSLGRGNEQFF. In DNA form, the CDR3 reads TGCGCCAGCAGCTTGGGCAGGGGCAATGAGCAGTTCTTC.

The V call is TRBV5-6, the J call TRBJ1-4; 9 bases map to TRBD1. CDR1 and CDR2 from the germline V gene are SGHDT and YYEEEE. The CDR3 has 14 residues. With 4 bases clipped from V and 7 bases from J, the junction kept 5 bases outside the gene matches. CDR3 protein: CASSLDRGGEKLFF. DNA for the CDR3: TGTGCCAGCAGCCTCGACAGGGGGGGTGAAAAACTGTTTTTT.

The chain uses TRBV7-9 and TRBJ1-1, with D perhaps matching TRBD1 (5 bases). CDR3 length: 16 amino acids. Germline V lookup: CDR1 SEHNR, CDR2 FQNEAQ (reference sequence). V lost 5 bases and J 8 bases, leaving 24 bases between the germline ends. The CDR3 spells CASSHPQGPVSSEAFF. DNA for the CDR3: TGTGCCAGCAGCCATCCCCAGGGCCCCGTGAGTTCGGAAGCTTTCTTT.

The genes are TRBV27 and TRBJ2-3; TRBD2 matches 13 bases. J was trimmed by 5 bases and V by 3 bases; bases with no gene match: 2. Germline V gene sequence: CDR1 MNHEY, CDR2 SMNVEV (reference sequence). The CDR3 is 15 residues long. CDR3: CASSLTSGGRDTQYF. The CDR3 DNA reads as TGTGCCAGCAGTTTGACTAGCGGGGGGCGAGATACGCAGTATTTT.

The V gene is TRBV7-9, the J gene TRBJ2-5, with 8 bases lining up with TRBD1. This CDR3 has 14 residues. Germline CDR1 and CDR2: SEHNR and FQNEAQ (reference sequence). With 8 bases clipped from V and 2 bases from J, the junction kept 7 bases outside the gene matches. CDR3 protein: CASAGGQGQETQYF. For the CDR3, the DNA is TGTGCCAGCGCAGGGGGCCAGGGACAAGAGACCCAGTACTTC.

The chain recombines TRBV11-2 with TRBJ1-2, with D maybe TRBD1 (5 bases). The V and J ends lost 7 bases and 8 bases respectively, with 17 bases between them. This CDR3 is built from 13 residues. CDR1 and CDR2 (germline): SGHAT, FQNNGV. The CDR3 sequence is CASNGDFQGGYTF. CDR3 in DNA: TGTGCCAGCAATGGGGATTTCCAGGGAGGCTACACCTTC.

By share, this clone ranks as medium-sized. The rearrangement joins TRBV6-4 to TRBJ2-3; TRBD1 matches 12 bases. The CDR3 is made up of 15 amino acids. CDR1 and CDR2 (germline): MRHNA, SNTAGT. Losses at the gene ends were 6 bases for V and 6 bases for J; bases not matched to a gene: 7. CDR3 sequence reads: CASSPGTGGLDTQYF. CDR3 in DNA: TGTGCCAGCAGCCCCGGGACAGGGGGCTTGGATACGCAGTATTTT.

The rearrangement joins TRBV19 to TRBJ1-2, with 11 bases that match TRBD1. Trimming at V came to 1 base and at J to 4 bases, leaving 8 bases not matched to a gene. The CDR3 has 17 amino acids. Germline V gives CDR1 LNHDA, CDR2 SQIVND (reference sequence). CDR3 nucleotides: TGTGCCAGTAGTATAGTGGACAGGGGGCGCCGTCGCTATGGCTACACCTTC. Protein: CASSIVDRGRRRYGYTF.

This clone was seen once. The CDR3: CASSPPPGSYEQYF. In nucleotides, the CDR3 is TGTGCCAGCTCACCACCTCCAGGGTCCTACGAGCAGTACTTC. J is TRBJ2-7 and V is TRBV18, with D tentatively TRBD1 (5 bases). Germline V CDR1 and CDR2: KGHSH, LQKENI. There are 14 residues in the CDR3. The V and J ends lost 0 bases and 1 base respectively, with 7 bases between them.

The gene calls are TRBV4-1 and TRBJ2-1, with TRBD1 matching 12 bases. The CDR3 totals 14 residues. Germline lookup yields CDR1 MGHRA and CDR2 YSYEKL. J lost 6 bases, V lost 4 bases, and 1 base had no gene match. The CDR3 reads CASSPGQGANEQFF. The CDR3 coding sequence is TGCGCCAGCAGCCCGGGACAGGGGGCCAATGAGCAGTTCTTC.

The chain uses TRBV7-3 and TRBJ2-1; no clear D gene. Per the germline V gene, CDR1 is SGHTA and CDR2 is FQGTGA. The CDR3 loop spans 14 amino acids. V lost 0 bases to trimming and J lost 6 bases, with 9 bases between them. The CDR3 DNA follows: TGTGCCAGCAGCTTAACTCCTAGGATCAATGAGCAGTTCTTC. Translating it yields CASSLTPRINEQFF. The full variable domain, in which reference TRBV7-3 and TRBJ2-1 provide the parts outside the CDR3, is GAGVSQTPSNKVTEKGKYVELRCDPISGHTALYWYRQSLGQGPEFLIYFQGTGAADDSGLPNDRFFAVRPEGSVSTLKIQRTERGDSAVYLCASSLTPRINEQFFGPGTRLTVL.

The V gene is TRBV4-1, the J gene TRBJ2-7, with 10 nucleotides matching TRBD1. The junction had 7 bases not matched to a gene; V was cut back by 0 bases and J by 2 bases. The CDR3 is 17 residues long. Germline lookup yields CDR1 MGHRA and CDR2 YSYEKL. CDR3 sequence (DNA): TGCGCCAGCAGCCAAGAAAGAATAGGACAGGGGGCCTACGAGCAGTACTTC. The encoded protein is CASSQERIGQGAYEQYF.

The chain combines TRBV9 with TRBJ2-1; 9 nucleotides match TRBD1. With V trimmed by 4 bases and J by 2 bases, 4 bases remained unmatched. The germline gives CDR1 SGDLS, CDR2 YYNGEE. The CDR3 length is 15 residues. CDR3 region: CASSPRTGAYNEQFF. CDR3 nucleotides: TGTGCCAGCAGCCCCAGGACAGGGGCCTACAATGAGCAGTTCTTC.

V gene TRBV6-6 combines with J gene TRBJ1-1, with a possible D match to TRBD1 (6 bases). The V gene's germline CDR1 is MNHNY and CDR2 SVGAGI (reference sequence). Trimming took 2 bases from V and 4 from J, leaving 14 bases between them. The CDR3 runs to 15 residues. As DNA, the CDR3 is TGTGCCAGCAGTTACCTCCGGGTAGGGGGCACTGAAGCTTTCTTT. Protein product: CASSYLRVGGTEAFF.